A selection of T cell receptor beta chains follows, all from one sample in a study of memory CD4+ T cells and cytomegalovirus serostatus. Clones were read by immunoSEQ multiplex PCR, and TCRdb kept only the in-frame ones, dropping some. The data hold approximately 56,000 clones, with 82% observed a single time. Sequenced: memory CD4+ T cells from blood. These receptor sequences come from an adult in good health and CMV-seronegative. CDR3s include the opening cysteine and the closing phenylalanine or tryptophan. A D gene is named only where the DNA matches it firmly. Size tells how often a clone was seen (once, few, many) or the class of an expanded clone, and some rows leave it out.

V gene: TRBV27
J gene: TRBJ2-7
D gene: NA
clone size: NA
CDR3 protein: CASSSSYTGGLYEQYF
CDR3 DNA: TGTGCCAGCAGTTCTAGTTATACAGGCGGACTATACGAGCAGTACTTC

V gene: TRBV28
J gene: TRBJ2-4
D gene: NA
clone size: NA
CDR3 protein: CASSPQGGAKNIQYF
CDR3 DNA: TGTGCCAGCAGCCCCCAGGGGGGAGCCAAAAACATTCAGTACTTC

V gene: TRBV14
J gene: TRBJ2-1
D gene: TRBD2
clone size: NA
CDR3 protein: CASSRSGGAGPNEQFF
CDR3 DNA: TGTGCCAGCAGCCGGAGCGGGGGGGCGGGTCCGAATGAGCAGTTCTTC

V gene: TRBV6-1
J gene: TRBJ1-5
D gene: NA
clone size: NA
CDR3 protein: CASSENRAPNQPQHF
CDR3 DNA: TGTGCCAGCAGTGAAAACCGGGCTCCCAATCAGCCCCAGCATTTT

V gene: TRBV5-4
J gene: TRBJ1-6
D gene: NA
clone size: few
CDR3 protein: CASTDQGDNSPLHF
CDR3 DNA: TGTGCCAGCACCGACCAGGGTGACAATTCACCCCTCCACTTT

V gene: TRBV9
J gene: TRBJ2-4
D gene: TRBD2
clone size: NA
CDR3 protein: CASSSRLAGGLLAKNIQYF
CDR3 DNA: TGTGCCAGCAGCTCCAGACTAGCGGGGGGATTACTAGCCAAAAACATTCAGTACTTC

V gene: TRBV28
J gene: TRBJ1-5
D gene: NA
clone size: NA
CDR3 protein: CASSLGQPSNQPQHF
CDR3 DNA: TGTGCCAGCAGTTTGGGCCAGCCCAGCAATCAGCCCCAGCATTTT

V gene: TRBV5-8
J gene: TRBJ2-4
D gene: TRBD1
clone size: once
CDR3 protein: CASSRRQGAGKNIQYF
CDR3 DNA: TGTGCCAGCAGCCGACGACAGGGGGCGGGCAAAAACATTCAGTACTTC

V gene: TRBV4-1
J gene: TRBJ2-3
D gene: NA
clone size: NA
CDR3 protein: CASSQDWSGGAANTDTQYF
CDR3 DNA: TGCGCCAGCAGCCAAGATTGGAGCGGCGGGGCCGCGAACACAGATACGCAGTATTTT

V gene: TRBV7-2
J gene: TRBJ1-1
D gene: NA
clone size: NA
CDR3 protein: CASSLGVGDEAFF
CDR3 DNA: TGTGCCAGCAGCTTAGGGGTCGGGGATGAAGCTTTCTTT

V gene: TRBV30
J gene: TRBJ2-7
D gene: NA
clone size: NA
CDR3 protein: CAWGDFGEQYF
CDR3 DNA: TGTGCCTGGGGAGACTTTGGGGAGCAGTACTTC

V gene: TRBV7-9
J gene: TRBJ2-3
D gene: NA
clone size: few
CDR3 protein: CASSLDVTSTDTQYF
CDR3 DNA: TGTGCCAGCAGCCTGGACGTAACTAGCACAGATACGCAGTATTTT

V gene: TRBV5-1
J gene: TRBJ1-4
D gene: NA
clone size: NA
CDR3 protein: CASSPGRGNEKLFF
CDR3 DNA: TGCGCCAGCAGCCCCGGCCGGGGGAATGAAAAACTGTTTTTT

V gene: TRBV10-1
J gene: TRBJ2-6
D gene: TRBD1
clone size: few
CDR3 protein: CASSPTGGSGANVLTF
CDR3 DNA: TGCGCCAGCAGTCCTACAGGGGGCTCTGGGGCCAACGTCCTGACTTTC

V gene: TRBV7-2
J gene: TRBJ2-7
D gene: TRBD2
clone size: NA
CDR3 protein: CASSLERGSYEQYF
CDR3 DNA: TGTGCCAGCAGCTTAGAGCGGGGCTCCTACGAGCAGTACTTC

V gene: TRBV7-2
J gene: TRBJ1-1
D gene: NA
clone size: NA
CDR3 protein: CASSFNRGGRGTEAFF
CDR3 DNA: TGTGCCAGCAGCTTCAACAGAGGAGGGCGGGGGACTGAAGCTTTCTTT

V gene: TRBV5-5
J gene: TRBJ2-6
D gene: NA
clone size: NA
CDR3 protein: CASSSLGVPSGANVLTF
CDR3 DNA: TGTGCCAGCAGCTCCCTCGGGGTCCCCTCTGGGGCCAACGTCCTGACTTTC

V gene: TRBV19
J gene: TRBJ1-2
D gene: TRBD1
clone size: NA
CDR3 protein: CASSIWDRNYGYTF
CDR3 DNA: TGTGCCAGTAGTATATGGGACAGAAACTATGGCTACACCTTC

V gene: TRBV7-8
J gene: TRBJ1-3
D gene: NA
clone size: few
CDR3 protein: CASSFGASGNTIYF
CDR3 DNA: TGTGCCAGCAGCTTCGGGGCTTCTGGAAACACCATATATTTT

V gene: TRBV5-1
J gene: TRBJ1-1
D gene: TRBD1
clone size: few
CDR3 protein: CASSPTGMNTEAFF
CDR3 DNA: TGCGCCAGCAGTCCGACAGGGATGAACACTGAAGCTTTCTTT

V gene: TRBV5-4
J gene: TRBJ1-6
D gene: NA
clone size: few
CDR3 protein: CASSLGNSPLHF
CDR3 DNA: TGTGCCAGCAGCTTGGGGAATTCACCCCTCCACTTT

V gene: TRBV4-3
J gene: TRBJ2-6
D gene: NA
clone size: NA
CDR3 protein: CASSQDLSGANVLTF
CDR3 DNA: TGCGCCAGCAGCCAAGATCTCTCTGGGGCCAACGTCCTGACTTTC

V gene: TRBV11-2
J gene: TRBJ2-5
D gene: NA
clone size: NA
CDR3 protein: CASTPREGETQYF
CDR3 DNA: TGTGCCAGCACCCCAAGGGAAGGAGAGACCCAGTACTTC

V gene: TRBV4-2
J gene: TRBJ2-2
D gene: NA
clone size: NA
CDR3 protein: CVSSQDRSGELFF
CDR3 DNA: TGTGTCAGCAGCCAGGACCGTTCCGGGGAGCTGTTTTTT

V gene: TRBV10-2
J gene: TRBJ2-1
D gene: NA
clone size: NA
CDR3 protein: CASAHHAGSSHNEQFF
CDR3 DNA: TGCGCCAGCGCCCATCATGCCGGTTCGTCCCACAATGAGCAGTTCTTC

V gene: TRBV28
J gene: TRBJ2-7
D gene: TRBD1
clone size: few
CDR3 protein: CASSSGTGAREQYF
CDR3 DNA: TGTGCCAGCAGTTCCGGGACAGGGGCGCGTGAGCAGTACTTC

V gene: TRBV7-3
J gene: TRBJ1-6
D gene: NA
clone size: NA
CDR3 protein: CASSSTPGRNSPLHF
CDR3 DNA: TGTGCCAGCAGCTCTACACCGGGAAGAAATTCACCCCTCCACTTT

V gene: TRBV10-3
J gene: TRBJ1-2
D gene: NA
clone size: NA
CDR3 protein: CAISPRGADYGYTF
CDR3 DNA: TGTGCCATCAGTCCTCGGGGGGCTGACTATGGCTACACCTTC

V gene: TRBV6-7
J gene: TRBJ1-2
D gene: TRBD1
clone size: once
CDR3 protein: CASSPGTANYGYTF
CDR3 DNA: TGTGCCAGCAGCCCCGGGACAGCCAACTATGGCTACACCTTC

V gene: TRBV6-5
J gene: TRBJ1-6
D gene: NA
clone size: NA
CDR3 protein: CASKGGKGSPLHF
CDR3 DNA: TGTGCCAGCAAGGGAGGGAAGGGCTCACCCCTCCACTTT

V gene: TRBV11-2
J gene: TRBJ1-2
D gene: NA
clone size: NA
CDR3 protein: CASSLDNRVANYGYTF
CDR3 DNA: TGTGCCAGCAGCTTAGATAACCGAGTAGCTAACTATGGCTACACCTTC

V gene: TRBV16
J gene: TRBJ2-7
D gene: TRBD1
clone size: NA
CDR3 protein: CASSHSGQPYEQYF
CDR3 DNA: TGTGCCAGCAGTCATTCGGGACAGCCCTACGAGCAGTACTTC

V gene: TRBV23-1
J gene: TRBJ1-1
D gene: TRBD1
clone size: NA
CDR3 protein: CASSQSADRGLNTEAFF
CDR3 DNA: TGCGCCAGCAGTCAATCCGCCGACAGGGGCCTGAACACTGAAGCTTTCTTT

V gene: TRBV28
J gene: TRBJ2-7
D gene: NA
clone size: NA
CDR3 protein: CASSFRRGLPGYEQYF
CDR3 DNA: TGTGCCAGCAGTTTTCGAAGGGGACTCCCCGGCTACGAGCAGTACTTC

V gene: TRBV4-2
J gene: TRBJ1-6
D gene: NA
clone size: NA
CDR3 protein: CASSPAGDSPLHF
CDR3 DNA: TGTGCCAGCAGCCCGGCAGGTGATTCACCCCTCCACTTT

V gene: TRBV19
J gene: TRBJ2-2
D gene: TRBD2
clone size: NA
CDR3 protein: CASTPGRERSWGELFF
CDR3 DNA: TGTGCCAGTACCCCCGGGAGGGAACGGTCGTGGGGGGAGCTGTTTTTT

V gene: TRBV6-1
J gene: TRBJ1-2
D gene: NA
clone size: NA
CDR3 protein: CASSEAAGTGYTF
CDR3 DNA: TGTGCCAGCAGTGAAGCGGCAGGGACCGGCTACACCTTC

V gene: TRBV19
J gene: TRBJ2-7
D gene: NA
clone size: few
CDR3 protein: CASRARQADSYEQYF
CDR3 DNA: TGTGCCAGTAGGGCCAGACAGGCTGACTCCTACGAGCAGTACTTC

V gene: TRBV2
J gene: TRBJ2-3
D gene: TRBD2
clone size: NA
CDR3 protein: CASSRLAASTDTQYF
CDR3 DNA: TGTGCCAGCAGCCGACTAGCGGCTAGCACAGATACGCAGTATTTT

V gene: TRBV2
J gene: TRBJ1-2
D gene: NA
clone size: few
CDR3 protein: CASSEARRGYTF
CDR3 DNA: TGTGCCAGCAGTGAAGCGCGACGGGGCTACACCTTC

V gene: TRBV10-3
J gene: TRBJ2-7
D gene: TRBD1
clone size: NA
CDR3 protein: CAISAPDRDTYEQYF
CDR3 DNA: TGTGCCATCAGTGCCCCGGACAGGGACACCTACGAGCAGTACTTC

V gene: TRBV5-4
J gene: TRBJ2-5
D gene: NA
clone size: NA
CDR3 protein: CASSSGAQETQYF
CDR3 DNA: TGTGCCAGCAGCTCAGGGGCTCAAGAGACCCAGTACTTC